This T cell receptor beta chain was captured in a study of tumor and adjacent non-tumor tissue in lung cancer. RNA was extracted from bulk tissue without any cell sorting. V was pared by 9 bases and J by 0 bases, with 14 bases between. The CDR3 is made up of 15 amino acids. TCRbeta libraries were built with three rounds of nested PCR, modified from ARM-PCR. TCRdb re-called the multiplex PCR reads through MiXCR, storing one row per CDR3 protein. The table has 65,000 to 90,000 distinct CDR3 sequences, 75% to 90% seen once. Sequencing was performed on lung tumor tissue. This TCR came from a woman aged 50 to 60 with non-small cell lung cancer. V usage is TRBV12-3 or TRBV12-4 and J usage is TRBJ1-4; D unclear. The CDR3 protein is CASNILAPTNEKLFF. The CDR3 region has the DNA TGTGCCAGTAATATTCTCGCTCCAACTAATGAAAAACTGTTTTTT.